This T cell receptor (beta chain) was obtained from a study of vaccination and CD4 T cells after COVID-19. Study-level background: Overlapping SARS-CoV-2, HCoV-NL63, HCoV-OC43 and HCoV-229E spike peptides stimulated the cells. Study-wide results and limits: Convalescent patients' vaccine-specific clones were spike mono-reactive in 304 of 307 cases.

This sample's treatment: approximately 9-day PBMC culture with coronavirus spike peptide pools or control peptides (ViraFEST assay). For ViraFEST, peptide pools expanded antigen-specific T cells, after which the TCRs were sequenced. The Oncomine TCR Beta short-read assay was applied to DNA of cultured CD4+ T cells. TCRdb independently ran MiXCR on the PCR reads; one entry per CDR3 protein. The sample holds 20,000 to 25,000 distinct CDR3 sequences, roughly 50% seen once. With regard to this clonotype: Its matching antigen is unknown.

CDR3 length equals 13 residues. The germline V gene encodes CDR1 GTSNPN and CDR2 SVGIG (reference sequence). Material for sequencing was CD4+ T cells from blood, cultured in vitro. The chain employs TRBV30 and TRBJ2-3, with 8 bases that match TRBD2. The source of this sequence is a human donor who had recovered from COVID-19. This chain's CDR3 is CVRGGSTTDTQYF. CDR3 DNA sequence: TGTGTCCGGGGGGGCTCTACCACAGATACGCAGTATTTT.